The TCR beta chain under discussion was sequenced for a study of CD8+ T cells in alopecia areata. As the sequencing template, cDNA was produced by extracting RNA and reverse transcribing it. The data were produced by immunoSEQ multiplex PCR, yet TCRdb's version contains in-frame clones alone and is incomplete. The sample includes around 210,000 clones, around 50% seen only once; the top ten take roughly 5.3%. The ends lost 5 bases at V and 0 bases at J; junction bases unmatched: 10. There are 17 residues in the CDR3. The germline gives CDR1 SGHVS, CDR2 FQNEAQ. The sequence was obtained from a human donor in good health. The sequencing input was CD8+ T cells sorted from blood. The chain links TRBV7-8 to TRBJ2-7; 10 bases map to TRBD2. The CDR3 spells CASSPPGTSGVSYEQYF. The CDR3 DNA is TGTGCCAGCAGCCCACCCGGAACTAGCGGGGTCTCCTACGAGCAGTACTTC.